These 3 T cell receptor beta chains were all obtained from the same sample, sequenced in a study of OX40 agonist ivuxolimab in advanced cancers. Library construction relied on the immunoSEQ multiplex PCR assay. This immuneACCESS table, as held by TCRdb, lists in-frame sequences with V and J called but not all clones. Of the missing ones, under half trace to an unresolved V gene in checked studies; the others have no known cause. The table for this sample lists approximately 50,000 clones; roughly 73% of them were counted only once. The ten most abundant clones make up less than 2.5% of the sample. The starting material was CD4+ or CD8+ T cells sorted from blood, obtained in a trial of the OX40 agonist ivuxolimab. The receptors originated from an adult with an advanced solid tumor such as melanoma, head and neck, liver or kidney cancer.

The chain joins TRBV28 to TRBJ1-2; 7 nucleotides agree with TRBD1. Per the germline V gene, CDR1 is MDHEN and CDR2 is SYDVKM. The J segment lost 3 bases and the V segment lost 1 base, leaving 11 bases of the junction unmatched. The CDR3 totals 17 residues. CDR3 sequence reads: CASSLFSGGQQHYGYTF. In DNA form, the CDR3 reads TGTGCCAGCAGTTTATTCTCGGGGGGACAGCAACACTATGGCTACACCTTC.

The chain employs TRBV18 and TRBJ1-1; 7 bases match TRBD1. CDR1 and CDR2 (germline): KGHSH, LQKENI. Trimming cost V 0 bases and J 0 bases; bases outside gene matches: 1. The length of the CDR3 is 15 residues. The CDR3: CASSPPTGMNTEAFF. Written as DNA, the CDR3 is TGTGCCAGCTCACCACCGACAGGGATGAACACTGAAGCTTTCTTT.

This clone appeared once. The V call is TRBV10-3, the J call TRBJ1-2; 7 bases map to TRBD1. The CDR3 is 14 residues long. Per the germline V gene, CDR1 is ENHRY and CDR2 is SYGVKD. V lost 6 bases and J lost 4; bases outside the gene matches: 8. Here the CDR3 DNA reads TGTGCCATCAGCCCGGACAGGTCGAGCTATGGCTACACCTTC. Residues: CAISPDRSSYGYTF.